This is a list of T cell receptor beta chains from one sample in a study of blood T cells in healthy people across ages. TCRdb processed the 5' RACE reads anew with MiXCR; each CDR3 protein has one entry. Here the sample spans approximately 2,000,000 distinct CDR3 sequences, about two fifths being singletons. Material for sequencing was blood. Receptors originate from a human donor in good health. The CDR3 runs from the conserved cysteine through the conserved F or W. Fields, in order: clone size, D gene, J gene, V gene, CDR3 protein. A D gene is named only where the DNA matches it firmly. The size of a clone is reported for some rows only, either as once, few or many, or as a class for expanded clones.

abundance: NA
d_gene: NA
j_gene: TRBJ1-6
v_gene: TRBV20-1
CDR3aa: CSARDSSGASSYNSPLHF

abundance: NA
d_gene: NA
j_gene: TRBJ2-5
v_gene: TRBV24-1
CDR3aa: CATSDPSRESRETQYF

abundance: NA
d_gene: NA
j_gene: TRBJ1-5
v_gene: TRBV20-1
CDR3aa: CSGERGGQPQHF

abundance: NA
d_gene: NA
j_gene: TRBJ2-2
v_gene: TRBV29-1
CDR3aa: CSVSGASTGELFF

abundance: NA
d_gene: NA
j_gene: NA
v_gene: TRBV5-1
CDR3aa: CASSGTNQGYEQYF

abundance: NA
d_gene: NA
j_gene: TRBJ2-3
v_gene: TRBV29-1
CDR3aa: CSVEDGLATKYF

abundance: NA
d_gene: NA
j_gene: TRBJ1-2
v_gene: TRBV9
CDR3aa: CASSRGEVTNYGYTF

abundance: NA
d_gene: NA
j_gene: TRBJ1-1
v_gene: TRBV20-1
CDR3aa: CSGRDMNTEAFF

abundance: few
d_gene: NA
j_gene: TRBJ2-7
v_gene: TRBV28
CDR3aa: CASSSTALHEQYF

abundance: NA
d_gene: NA
j_gene: TRBJ2-3
v_gene: TRBV11-2
CDR3aa: CASSSPGLSGDTQYF

abundance: NA
d_gene: NA
j_gene: TRBJ1-2
v_gene: TRBV20-1
CDR3aa: CSARDLSSYGYTF

abundance: NA
d_gene: NA
j_gene: TRBJ2-5
v_gene: TRBV5-1
CDR3aa: CASSLGNIGQETQYF

abundance: NA
d_gene: NA
j_gene: TRBJ2-1
v_gene: TRBV6-2/TRBV6-3
CDR3aa: CAISAQGGAWNEQFF

abundance: NA
d_gene: NA
j_gene: TRBJ1-1
v_gene: TRBV20-1
CDR3aa: CSAGVSADDSRGAFF

abundance: few
d_gene: TRBD1
j_gene: TRBJ1-2
v_gene: TRBV20-1
CDR3aa: CSATDRDFNYGYTF

abundance: NA
d_gene: NA
j_gene: TRBJ2-3
v_gene: TRBV5-5
CDR3aa: CASSWPGDQDTQYF

abundance: few
d_gene: TRBD1
j_gene: TRBJ2-3
v_gene: TRBV15
CDR3aa: CATRDRASTDTQYF

abundance: NA
d_gene: TRBD2
j_gene: TRBJ2-1
v_gene: TRBV2
CDR3aa: CASKTSGGEQFF

abundance: NA
d_gene: TRBD1
j_gene: TRBJ2-1
v_gene: TRBV25-1
CDR3aa: CASSESGTVEQFF

abundance: few
d_gene: TRBD1
j_gene: TRBJ2-5
v_gene: TRBV7-9
CDR3aa: CASSLGSGTGRVEQYF

abundance: NA
d_gene: NA
j_gene: TRBJ2-5
v_gene: TRBV20-1
CDR3aa: CSARISSRGETQYF

abundance: few
d_gene: NA
j_gene: TRBJ2-5
v_gene: TRBV24-1
CDR3aa: CATSGHIQETQYF

abundance: many
d_gene: TRBD2
j_gene: TRBJ2-7
v_gene: TRBV20-1
CDR3aa: CSALSRRGGLYEQYF

abundance: NA
d_gene: NA
j_gene: TRBJ2-6
v_gene: TRBV7-9
CDR3aa: CASNPTRQSGANVLTF

abundance: NA
d_gene: NA
j_gene: TRBJ1-2
v_gene: TRBV10-3
CDR3aa: CAIRDPGVTDYGYTF

abundance: many
d_gene: NA
j_gene: TRBJ2-3
v_gene: TRBV12-5
CDR3aa: CASAPAPSTDTQYF

abundance: NA
d_gene: TRBD1
j_gene: TRBJ1-4
v_gene: TRBV6-1
CDR3aa: CASRRAGQGEEKLFF

abundance: few
d_gene: NA
j_gene: TRBJ2-3
v_gene: TRBV7-6
CDR3aa: CASSLAPGSADTQYF

abundance: NA
d_gene: TRBD1
j_gene: TRBJ1-5
v_gene: TRBV29-1
CDR3aa: CSAGQGRAQPQHF

abundance: NA
d_gene: NA
j_gene: TRBJ1-2
v_gene: TRBV5-1
CDR3aa: CASSWGYTF

abundance: few
d_gene: NA
j_gene: TRBJ2-5
v_gene: TRBV10-3
CDR3aa: CAISESLGGQETQYF

abundance: few
d_gene: NA
j_gene: TRBJ2-3
v_gene: TRBV24-1
CDR3aa: CATSDFEGYGTQYF

abundance: few
d_gene: TRBD1
j_gene: TRBJ2-7
v_gene: TRBV27
CDR3aa: CASSFGQGQTYEQYF

abundance: NA
d_gene: NA
j_gene: TRBJ2-3
v_gene: TRBV7-9
CDR3aa: CASSWGISGDTQYF

abundance: NA
d_gene: NA
j_gene: TRBJ1-1
v_gene: TRBV5-5
CDR3aa: CASSFGSILNTEAFF